The 14 T cell receptor beta chains given below trace back to one sample, sequenced in a study of blood T cell repertoires in COVID-19. Only in-frame clones appear in the TCRdb table, and some are missing; sequencing was by immunoSEQ multiplex PCR. The sample consists of 15,000 to 20,000 clones, under 95% of them appearing once. The sequenced sample was peripheral blood. The origin of the receptors is a human donor in a cohort sampled during active COVID-19.

The genes are TRBV2 and TRBJ2-1; tentative D call: TRBD2 (5 bases). Trimming cost V 8 bases and J 3 bases, with 11 bases left between them. The CDR3 sequence is 13 residues long. Per germline, CDR1 SNHLY and CDR2 FYNNEI. The CDR3 protein is CASRGAVYNEQFF. The CDR3 bases are TGTGCCAGCCGGGGAGCAGTCTACAATGAGCAGTTCTTC.

This sequence joins TRBV3-1 (or the pseudogene TRBV3-2) and TRBJ1-1, with a weak D call TRBD1 (5 bases). The germline V gene has CDR1 LGHDT and CDR2 YNNKEL (reference sequence). The ends were cut back, 4 bases at V and 3 bases at J, with 12 bases in the middle. The CDR3 extends over 14 amino acids. CDR3 amino acids: CASSPPRGDTEAFF. The CDR3 DNA sequence: TGTGCCAGCAGCCCTCCTCGGGGGGACACTGAAGCTTTCTTT.

This rearrangement joins TRBV7-3 to TRBJ2-2, with a weak D call TRBD2 (6 bases). Trimming took 2 bases from V and 5 from J, leaving 9 bases between them. The CDR3 has 14 amino acids. The germline V gene has CDR1 SGHTA and CDR2 FQGTGA. CDR3 DNA: TGTGCCAGCAGCTTACTAGCGCAAACCGGGGAGCTGTTTTTT. Residues: CASSLLAQTGELFF.

The chain recombines TRBV9 with TRBJ2-5; 7 bases line up with TRBD2. This CDR3 comprises 19 residues. Germline CDR1 and CDR2: SGDLS and YYNGEE. J was trimmed by 1 base and V by 4 bases; bases with no gene match: 19. The CDR3, as DNA: TGTGCCAGCAGCCCAGGGAGAGGGGCGGGAGTGAATGGCCAAGAGACCCAGTACTTC. Its protein product is CASSPGRGAGVNGQETQYF.

This chain uses TRBV7-2 with TRBJ1-2, with D perhaps matching TRBD1 (6 bases). There are 14 residues in the CDR3. In germline, CDR1 is SGHTA, CDR2 FQGNSA. V was clipped by 6 bases and J by 8 bases, with 19 bases between them. This CDR3 is CASRVGNAGAGYTF. In DNA form, the CDR3 reads TGTGCCAGCAGGGTGGGAAACGCAGGGGCCGGCTACACCTTC.

This CDR3 reads CASSSPPGHNTGELFF. The CDR3 region has the DNA TGTGCCAGTAGCTCTCCGCCGGGACATAACACCGGGGAGCTGTTTTTT. J is TRBJ2-2 and V is TRBV19, with D perhaps TRBD1 (6 bases). Germline values: CDR1 LNHDA, CDR2 SQIVND (reference sequence). V lost 6 bases, J lost 2 bases, and 16 bases lay in between. This CDR3 is built from 16 residues.

V is TRBV7-8 and J is TRBJ1-5; D possibly corresponds to TRBD1 (5 bases). The germline V gene has CDR1 SGHVS and CDR2 FQNEAQ. The CDR3 is 16 residues long. Trimming took off 1 base at V and 2 bases at J, with 12 bases between the two ends. In nucleotides, the CDR3 is TGTGCCAGCAGCTTAGAGTTGGGGCGCGGCAATCAGCCCCAGCATTTT. It translates to CASSLELGRGNQPQHF.

The chain recombines TRBV29-1 with TRBJ1-1, with unresolved D. The V and J ends lost 4 bases and 1 base respectively, with 10 bases between them. The V gene's germline CDR1 is SQVTM and CDR2 ANQGSEA. CDR3 size: 13 residues. In nucleotides, the CDR3 is TGCAGCGTTGGATCCCCCGGGAACACTGAAGCTTTCTTT. Amino acid sequence: CSVGSPGNTEAFF.

The gene calls are TRBV2 and TRBJ1-1, with 7 bases matching TRBD1. V lost 4 bases and J lost 1; bases outside the gene matches: 3. Germline V gene lookup returns CDR1 SNHLY and CDR2 FYNNEI. The CDR3 runs to 14 residues. The CDR3 DNA is TGTGCCAGCAGTGTACAGGGGACGAACACTGAAGCTTTCTTT. Its protein is CASSVQGTNTEAFF.

V gene TRBV6-5 combines with J gene TRBJ2-2, with D tentatively TRBD1 (5 bases). V was trimmed by 7 bases and J by 3 bases, leaving 6 bases between them. The CDR3 runs 12 residues. In germline, CDR1 is MNHEY, CDR2 SVGAGI. Here the CDR3 reads CASKGYTGELFF. CDR3 sequence (DNA): TGTGCCAGCAAGGGGTACACCGGGGAGCTGTTTTTT.

The J gene is TRBJ2-2, the V gene TRBV18, with 9 bases aligning to TRBD2. The junction had 9 bases not matched to a gene; V was cut back by 1 base and J by 0 bases. The CDR3 sequence is 19 residues long. The germline gives CDR1 KGHSH, CDR2 LQKENI. The DNA of the CDR3 is TGTGCCAGCTCACCACGCCCCCCTAGCGGGGCCGCGAACACCGGGGAGCTGTTTTTT. Its translation is CASSPRPPSGAANTGELFF.

This clone was detected only once. CDR3 nucleotides: TGTGCCAGCAGTCAGGGGGCCTCTGGCTACACCTTC. This encodes CASSQGASGYTF. The chain carries TRBV12-3 or TRBV12-4 and TRBJ1-2; 8 bases agree with TRBD1. Germline trimming cut 5 bases from V and 7 bases from J; bases unmatched to any gene: 3. CDR3 size: 12 residues.

This clone was counted a single time. V and J are TRBV7-9 and TRBJ1-2; tentative D call: TRBD1 (5 bases). CDR3 length: 15 amino acids. Germline V lookup: CDR1 SEHNR, CDR2 FQNEAQ (reference sequence). The V and J ends lost 7 bases and 1 base respectively, with 16 bases between them. The DNA of the CDR3 is TGTGCCAGCATCAGGGCTGGCAATAATAACTATGGCTACACCTTC. This gives the protein CASIRAGNNNYGYTF.

This clone was seen a few times. The chain recombines TRBV5-6 with TRBJ1-5; possibly TRBD1 for D (5 bases). CDR1 is SGHDT, CDR2 YYEEEE, per germline. The CDR3 totals 16 residues. V was clipped by 0 bases and J by 7 bases, with 17 bases between them. DNA of the CDR3: TGTGCCAGCAGCTTGGGGGTTGGGCAGGGCTGGCAGCCCCAGCATTTT. It translates to CASSLGVGQGWQPQHF.